This is a list of T cell receptor beta chains from one sample in a study of monozygotic twins with inflammatory bowel disease. TCRdb re-called the 5' RACE reads and gives one entry per CDR3 protein, without DNA. Its table lists about 380,000 distinct CDR3 sequences. Sample: blood. Receptor source: a human donor with ulcerative colitis or Crohn's disease, or a healthy co-twin of an affected twin (not recorded which). The CDR3 runs from the conserved cysteine through the conserved F or W. Fields, in order: CDR3 protein, J gene, V gene.

cdr3_aa: CATSRDRKGAGNNEQFF
j_call: TRBJ2-1
v_call: TRBV15

cdr3_aa: CASSPTQGTDGYTF
j_call: TRBJ1-2
v_call: TRBV7-3

cdr3_aa: CASSHKGREGQETQYF
j_call: TRBJ2-5
v_call: TRBV4-3

cdr3_aa: CASTDRVGVEKLFF
j_call: TRBJ1-4
v_call: TRBV27

cdr3_aa: CSTKPAGTQYF
j_call: TRBJ2-5
v_call: TRBV20-1

cdr3_aa: CASRSRQASNQPQHF
j_call: TRBJ1-5
v_call: TRBV12-3/TRBV12-4

cdr3_aa: CSVHPRLAGVRHEQYF
j_call: TRBJ2-7
v_call: TRBV20-1

cdr3_aa: CASSFWTGTGQPQHF
j_call: TRBJ1-5
v_call: TRBV5-6

cdr3_aa: CASRALLGQFYEQYF
j_call: TRBJ2-7
v_call: TRBV27

cdr3_aa: CSAKGGENEKLFF
j_call: TRBJ1-4
v_call: TRBV20-1

cdr3_aa: CASSLEPNTGELFF
j_call: TRBJ2-2
v_call: TRBV5-1

cdr3_aa: CASKIGQGFNSPLHF
j_call: TRBJ1-6
v_call: TRBV6-1

cdr3_aa: CASSQGVRVPEKLFF
j_call: TRBJ1-4
v_call: TRBV4-3

cdr3_aa: CASSSTEGEKLFF
j_call: TRBJ1-4
v_call: TRBV7-9

cdr3_aa: CASSEAPPGRSPLHF
j_call: TRBJ1-6
v_call: TRBV6-1

cdr3_aa: CASSFRLGWETQYF
j_call: TRBJ2-5
v_call: TRBV6-5

cdr3_aa: CASRPLGLNTEAFF
j_call: TRBJ1-1
v_call: TRBV6-4

cdr3_aa: CASSLAGGEMYF
j_call: TRBJ2-7
v_call: TRBV4-1

cdr3_aa: CASSYSIGGTEAFF
j_call: TRBJ1-1
v_call: TRBV6-5

cdr3_aa: CASTPLPGRGDYTGELFF
j_call: TRBJ2-2
v_call: TRBV6-2/TRBV6-3

cdr3_aa: CASSQLLSNTEAFF
j_call: TRBJ1-1
v_call: TRBV14

cdr3_aa: CASSYVRDSYEQYF
j_call: TRBJ2-7
v_call: TRBV6-6

cdr3_aa: CSARGGVVTEAFF
j_call: TRBJ1-1
v_call: TRBV20-1

cdr3_aa: CSARDGTNTEAFF
j_call: TRBJ1-1
v_call: TRBV29-1

cdr3_aa: CSALVGDQPQHF
j_call: TRBJ1-5
v_call: TRBV20-1

cdr3_aa: CASSSQGRHNEQFF
j_call: TRBJ2-1
v_call: TRBV27

cdr3_aa: CASSTWDTHYEQYF
j_call: TRBJ2-7
v_call: TRBV7-2

cdr3_aa: CASSYSLLGMNTEAFF
j_call: TRBJ1-1
v_call: TRBV6-5

cdr3_aa: CASSLAGLAGGEQFF
j_call: TRBJ2-1
v_call: TRBV7-8